The T cell receptor beta chain described here comes from a study of blood T cell repertoires in COVID-19. Study overall: The United States, Italy and Spain provided the acute and convalescent COVID-19 samples. The cDNA or gDNA used as material had been derived from T cells, B-cell-depleted T cells, or PBMCs.

Authors' data handling: Reference gene primer amplification gave estimated nucleated cell counts. Assay: immunoSEQ multiplex PCR; the TCRdb copy retains only in-frame clones and omits some. From that table come the V and J calls and clone size; the DNA was used to work out D and trimming. This table has around 240,000 clones, 82% appearing once. The CDR3 has 16 residues. Between the trimmed V and J ends, which lost 7 bases and 0 bases, there was a span of 16 bases. Germline CDR1 MDHEN, CDR2 SYDVKM. This chain connects TRBV28 to TRBJ1-5, with D tentatively TRBD1 (5 bases). This clonotype was obtained from a woman of 80 years or more with acute or convalescent COVID-19. Sample: peripheral blood. CDR3 amino acids: CASTLGGGYSNQPQHF. The CDR3 DNA reads TGTGCCAGCACCTTGGGGGGAGGTTATAGCAATCAGCCCCAGCATTTT. The full variable domain, in which reference TRBV28 and TRBJ1-5 provide the parts outside the CDR3, is DVKVTQSSRYLVKRTGEKVFLECVQDMDHENMFWYRQDPGLGLRLIYFSYDVKMKEKGDIPEGYSVSREKKERFSLILESASTNQTSMYLCASTLGGGYSNQPQHFGDGTRLSIL.